In its sample, the clone carrying this TCR beta chain was seen a few times. The CDR3 loop spans 14 amino acids. The assay was immunoSEQ multiplex PCR, and TCRdb's table has in-frame clones only and misses some. This sample yields under 450,000 clones, of which roughly 94% are seen a single time; 0.02% belongs to the top ten. The sample originates from a study of shared T cell receptors in the human thymus. The sample taken for sequencing was thymocytes. The chain links TRBV21-1 to TRBJ2-3. TRBV21-1 is noted as a pseudogene. The sequence was obtained from a human donor. Here the CDR3 reads CASRRAASTDTQYF. DNA for the CDR3: TGTGCCAGCAGAAGGGCGGCTAGCACAGATACGCAGTATTTT.